This T cell receptor beta chain originates from a study of cytomegalovirus exposure and HLA in healthy donors. Study-level points and caveats: CMV antigen specificity of a few CMV-associated chains was confirmed in vitro.

As for this clone: The antigen remains unidentified.

The method was immunoSEQ multiplex PCR; TCRdb's version includes in-frame clones alone and lacks a portion of them. The data hold over 200,000 clones, with around 88% observed a single time. The CDR3 spans 15 residues. The V end was cut by 0 bases, the J end by 3 bases, with 11 bases between. CDR1 MGHRA and CDR2 YSYEKL come from the germline V gene. The gene calls are TRBV4-1 and TRBJ2-5; maybe TRBD2 (5 bases). The receptor's source is a woman between 18 and 29 years old in good health and CMV-seronegative. Specimen: PBMCs. CDR3 DNA: TGCGCCAGCAGCCAAGATTCTCGGGGAGAAGAGACCCAGTACTTC. The encoded protein is CASSQDSRGEETQYF.